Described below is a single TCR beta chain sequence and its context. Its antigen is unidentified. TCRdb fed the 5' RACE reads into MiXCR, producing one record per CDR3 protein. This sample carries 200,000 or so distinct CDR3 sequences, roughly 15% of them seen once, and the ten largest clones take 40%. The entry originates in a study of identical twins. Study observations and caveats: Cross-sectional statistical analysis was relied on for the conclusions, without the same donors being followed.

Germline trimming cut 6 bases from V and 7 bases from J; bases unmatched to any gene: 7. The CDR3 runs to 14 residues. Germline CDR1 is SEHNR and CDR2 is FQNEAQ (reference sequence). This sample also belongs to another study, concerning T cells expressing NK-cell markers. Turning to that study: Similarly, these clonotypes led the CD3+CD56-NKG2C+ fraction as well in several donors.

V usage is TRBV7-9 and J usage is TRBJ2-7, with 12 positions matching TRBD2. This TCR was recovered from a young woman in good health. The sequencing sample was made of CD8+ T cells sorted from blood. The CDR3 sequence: CASSSTSGGGEQYF. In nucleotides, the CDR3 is TGTGCCAGCAGTTCGACTAGCGGGGGTGGGGAGCAGTACTTC.